Following are 20 T cell receptor beta chains from one sample sequenced in a study of vaccination and CD4 T cells after COVID-19. Cultured CD4+ T cell DNA was sequenced using the Oncomine TCR Beta short-read assay. TCRdb independently ran MiXCR on the PCR reads; one entry per CDR3 protein. The top ten hold 5.5% to 7% of the sample, which has tens of thousands of distinct CDR3 sequences, roughly 54% seen once. The antigens these receptors bind are not known. Treatment described: roughly ten-day PBMC culture with coronavirus spike peptide pools or control peptides (ViraFEST assay). The sample taken for sequencing was CD4+ T cells from blood, cultured in vitro. These receptors were taken from a human donor who had recovered from COVID-19.

V usage is TRBV20-1 and J usage is TRBJ1-1; possible D gene TRBD1, 6 bases. This CDR3 has 13 residues. Looked up from germline, CDR1 is DFQATT and CDR2 is SNEGSKA (reference sequence). With 2 bases removed from V and 0 bases from J, the gap between germline ends came to 7 bases. The CDR3 loop is CSARRQVNTEAFF. CDR3 sequence (DNA): TGCAGTGCTAGAAGACAGGTGAACACTGAAGCTTTCTTT.

This chain uses TRBV28 with TRBJ1-5; D perhaps matches TRBD1 (6 bases). V gave up 8 bases and J gave up 2 bases, with 10 bases separating them. The CDR3 loop spans 13 amino acids. Per the germline V gene, CDR1 is MDHEN and CDR2 is SYDVKM. CDR3: CASYREGNQPQHF. In DNA form, the CDR3 reads TGTGCCAGCTACAGGGAGGGCAATCAGCCCCAGCATTTT.

The chain joins TRBV20-1 to TRBJ2-7; possibly TRBD2 for D (7 bases). Germline-derived CDR1 and CDR2 are DFQATT and SNEGSKA (reference sequence). This CDR3 contains 15 residues. The V gene lost 1 base and the J gene lost 7 bases, with 20 bases spanning the gap. The CDR3 DNA follows: TGCAGTGCTAGAGTGGGGGGGGCCTACTCGCGGGAGCAGTACTTC. This encodes CSARVGGAYSREQYF.

This sequence joins TRBV18 and TRBJ1-5, with D possibly TRBD1 on 5 matching bases. Looked up from germline, CDR1 is KGHSH and CDR2 is LQKENI. The length of the CDR3 is 17 residues. V lost 2 bases and J lost 5, with 19 bases in between. The DNA of the CDR3 is TGTGCCAGCTCACCAGTTACAGGAGGGAGGCAGTATCAGCCCCAGCATTTT. Amino acid sequence: CASSPVTGGRQYQPQHF.

For the CDR3, the DNA is TGTGCCAGCTCACCGGGACACGATAGCAATCAGCCCCAGCATTTT. As protein: CASSPGHDSNQPQHF. This rearrangement joins TRBV18 to TRBJ1-5; maybe TRBD1 (6 bases). The V gene lost 3 bases and the J gene lost 0 bases, with 9 bases spanning the gap. This CDR3 is 15 amino acids long. CDR1 is KGHSH and CDR2 is LQKENI in the germline V gene.

The genes are TRBV7-8 and TRBJ1-5, with D unresolved. The CDR3 totals 14 residues. V was clipped by 1 base and J by 4 bases, with 8 bases between them. Germline CDR1 is SGHVS and CDR2 is FQNEAQ. Written as DNA, the CDR3 is TGTGCCAGCAGCTTAGGCGGGAATAATCAGCCCCAGCATTTT. Encoded protein: CASSLGGNNQPQHF.

The chain links TRBV6-1 to TRBJ2-1; D is possibly TRBD2 (6 bases). CDR1 and CDR2 (germline): MNHNS, SASEGT. V was clipped by 5 bases and J by 6 bases, with 8 bases between them. The CDR3 loop spans 12 amino acids. CDR3 in DNA: TGTGCCAGCAGTCTTAGCGGCAATGAGCAGTTCTTC. Its protein is CASSLSGNEQFF.

The chain couples TRBV6-1 to TRBJ2-2; no definite D call. The CDR3 extends over 15 amino acids. Trimming removed 2 bases at V and 0 bases at J, with 7 bases between. CDR1 MNHNS and CDR2 SASEGT come from the germline V gene. The CDR3 sequence: CASSEMGSNTGELFF. The CDR3 coding sequence is TGTGCCAGCAGTGAAATGGGGTCGAACACCGGGGAGCTGTTTTTT.

This rearrangement joins TRBV20-1 to TRBJ1-1; D is uncertain. Germline V lookup: CDR1 DFQATT, CDR2 SNEGSKA (reference sequence). CDR3 length: 14 amino acids. V lost 6 bases to trimming and J lost 0 bases, with 14 bases between them. CDR3 bases: TGCAGTGCCTCCAAGACAATCATGAACACTGAAGCTTTCTTT. Translating it yields CSASKTIMNTEAFF.

This clonotype was observed a handful of times. The V gene is TRBV20-1, the J gene TRBJ2-3, with D possibly being TRBD2 (5 bases). The germline V and J ends were trimmed by 1 base and 0 bases, with 11 bases remaining between them. The V gene's germline CDR1 is DFQATT and CDR2 SNEGSKA (reference sequence). The CDR3 spans 15 residues. Written as DNA, the CDR3 is TGCAGTGCTAGAGGAGGAGGCGTTAGCACAGATACGCAGTATTTT. Its protein is CSARGGGVSTDTQYF.

V gene TRBV6-4 combines with J gene TRBJ2-7, with D possibly TRBD1 on 8 matching bases. Trimming left V 0 bases short and J 6 bases short, with 24 bases between. The V gene's germline CDR1 is MRHNA and CDR2 SNTAGT. This CDR3 has 18 residues. The CDR3 spells CASSDSFTQPNRGGEQYF. The CDR3 DNA reads as TGTGCCAGCAGTGACTCCTTCACACAGCCAAACAGGGGGGGCGAGCAGTACTTC.

V and J are TRBV6-2 or TRBV6-3 and TRBJ2-5; 8 bases are a match to TRBD2. This CDR3 has 15 amino acids. The germline gives CDR1 MNHEY, CDR2 SVGEGT. J lost 4 bases, V lost 0 bases, and 4 bases had no gene match. The chain's CDR3 is CASSYSKLAVETQYF. CDR3 coding DNA: TGTGCCAGCAGTTACTCGAAACTAGCGGTAGAGACCCAGTACTTC.

The chain links TRBV19 to TRBJ1-5; D gene uncertain. Germline V gives CDR1 LNHDA, CDR2 SQIVND (reference sequence). The V end lost 8 bases, the J end lost 0 bases, and 8 bases lay between the germline ends. This CDR3 has 13 amino acids. CDR3 nucleotides: TGTGCCAGTCGGAAATTTAGCAATCAGCCCCAGCATTTT. Its translation is CASRKFSNQPQHF.

The V and J genes are TRBV6-1 and TRBJ2-7, with a tentative D call TRBD2 (5 bases). This CDR3 comprises 11 residues. Trimming left V 7 bases short and J 6 bases short, with 10 bases between. In germline, CDR1 is MNHNS, CDR2 SASEGT. In DNA form, the CDR3 reads TGTGCCAGCAAGACGGACTCCGAGCAGTACTTC. Its protein is CASKTDSEQYF.

The chain employs TRBV5-1 and TRBJ2-3, with D hard to call. Trimming left V 0 bases short and J 0 bases short, with 8 bases between. CDR1 is SGHRS, CDR2 YFSETQ, per germline. This CDR3 is 15 amino acids long. The CDR3 DNA follows: TGCGCCAGCAGCTTGGTGGACGGTAGCACAGATACGCAGTATTTT. The encoded protein is CASSLVDGSTDTQYF.

The rearrangement links TRBV5-4 to TRBJ1-2; 8 bases are a match to TRBD1. J gave up 6 bases and V 0 bases, and 4 bases lay outside the gene matches. Germline V gene data show CDR1 as SGHNT and CDR2 as YYREEE (reference sequence). The CDR3 has 14 residues. The CDR3 coding sequence is TGTGCCAGCAGCTTGGCCGTGGACAGGGATGGCTACACCTTC. This translates into CASSLAVDRDGYTF.

Written as DNA, the CDR3 is TGCAGTGCTAGAGGCTCTAGCGGGAACTACAATGAGCAGTTCTTC. Protein sequence: CSARGSSGNYNEQFF. V is TRBV20-1 and J is TRBJ2-1; 9 bases fit TRBD2. Looked up from germline, CDR1 is DFQATT and CDR2 is SNEGSKA (reference sequence). This CDR3 is 15 amino acids long. The junction had 4 bases not matched to a gene; V was cut back by 1 base and J by 3 bases.

The rearrangement uses TRBV7-9 and TRBJ2-7, with 7 bases fitting TRBD2. The CDR3 has 12 residues. V lost 5 bases, J lost 3 bases, and 1 base stayed unmatched. The germline V gene encodes CDR1 SEHNR and CDR2 FQNEAQ (reference sequence). The CDR3 DNA reads as TGTGCCAGCAGCCGGACTAGCTACGAGCAGTACTTC. It yields the protein CASSRTSYEQYF.

CDR3 DNA sequence: TGCAGCGTTGAAGGCGTCACAGATACGCAGTATTTT. It translates to CSVEGVTDTQYF. V gene TRBV29-1 combines with J gene TRBJ2-3; D unclear. CDR3 length: 12 amino acids. Trimming left V 1 base short and J 2 bases short, with 4 bases between. Germline loops: CDR1 SQVTM, CDR2 ANQGSEA.

The chain joins TRBV30 to TRBJ1-5, with D perhaps matching TRBD1 (5 bases). Trimming cost V 0 bases and J 4 bases, with 10 bases left between them. Germline V lookup: CDR1 GTSNPN, CDR2 SVGIG (reference sequence). CDR3 size: 14 residues. As DNA, the CDR3 is TGTGCCTGGAGTGTCGGGGCGGAAAATCAGCCCCAGCATTTT. This encodes CAWSVGAENQPQHF. Drawing the rest from reference TRBV30 and TRBJ1-5, the complete variable domain is SQTIHQWPATLVQPVGSPLSLECTVEGTSNPNLYWYRQAAGRGLQLLFYSVGIGQISSEVPQNLSASRPQDRQFILSSKKLLLSDSGFYLCAWSVGAENQPQHFGDGTRLSIL.